Listed below are T cell receptor beta chains from one sample, sequenced in a study of blood T cell repertoires in COVID-19. TCRdb's copy holds only in-frame clones and misses some; the assay was immunoSEQ multiplex PCR. The data show about 400,000 clones, with 85% to 90% seen just once and roughly 4% held by the top ten. Material: peripheral blood. These receptors were taken from a woman in her 30s with acute or convalescent COVID-19. CDR3s include the opening cysteine and the closing phenylalanine or tryptophan. Each record gives: J gene, D gene, clone size, V gene, CDR3 protein, CDR3 DNA. D genes are given only for firm matches. Not all rows give a size; the values are once, few, many and, for expanded clones, a class.

>TRBJ1-6|.|.|TRBV9
CASSGTFWSPLHF
TGTGCCAGCAGCGGGACATTTTGGTCACCCCTCCACTTT
>TRBJ1-5|.|.|TRBV2
CASSEGGGSNQPQHF
TGTGCCAGCAGTGAAGGTGGCGGGAGCAATCAGCCCCAGCATTTT
>TRBJ2-3|TRBD1|.|TRBV24-1
CATSDLGTGGRDTQYF
TGTGCCACCAGTGATTTAGGGACAGGGGGCAGGGATACGCAGTATTTT
>TRBJ2-5|TRBD2|.|TRBV6-5
CASTGLAGTQYF
TGTGCCAGCACTGGACTAGCGGGAACCCAGTACTTC
>TRBJ2-2|.|.|TRBV11-1
CASSSPPTGNTGELFF
TGTGCCAGCAGCTCCCCCCCCACAGGGAACACCGGGGAGCTGTTTTTT
>TRBJ1-6|TRBD1|.|TRBV5-4
CASSYGTGVSPLHF
TGTGCCAGCAGTTACGGGACAGGGGTTTCACCCCTCCACTTT
>TRBJ1-5|.|.|TRBV7-2
CASSWMEDLNQPQHF
TGTGCCAGCAGCTGGATGGAAGACTTGAATCAGCCCCAGCATTTT
>TRBJ2-1|TRBD2|.|TRBV5-1
CASSGTGTSSYNEQFF
TGCGCCAGCAGCGGGACCGGGACTAGTTCCTACAATGAGCAGTTCTTC
>TRBJ1-2|.|.|TRBV12-2
CASRPPNQWLAGGSGYTF
TGTGCAAGTCGCCCCCCCAATCAGTGGCTGGCGGGGGGTTCTGGCTACACCTTC
>TRBJ2-3|.|.|TRBV6-6
CASSYSGLTDTQYF
TGTGCCAGCAGTTACTCGGGCCTCACAGATACGCAGTATTTT
>TRBJ1-4|.|.|TRBV6-5
CASGRTANEKLFF
TGTGCCAGCGGAAGGACAGCTAATGAAAAACTGTTTTTT
>TRBJ1-1|.|.|TRBV28
CASSLLSAIEAFF
TGTGCCAGCAGTTTATTGAGCGCCATTGAAGCTTTCTTT
>TRBJ2-7|.|.|TRBV2
CASSGQPYEQYF
TGTGCCAGCAGTGGACAGCCTTACGAGCAGTACTTC
>TRBJ1-4|.|.|TRBV2
CASSARGEKLFF
TGTGCCAGCAGTGCCAGGGGTGAAAAACTGTTTTTT
>TRBJ2-1|.|.|TRBV3-1/TRBV3-2
CASSKSRNEQFF
TGTGCCAGCAGCAAATCCCGCAATGAGCAGTTCTTC
>TRBJ2-1|TRBD2|.|TRBV5-4
CASSYPPSGGASEQFF
TGTGCCAGCAGCTACCCCCCTAGCGGGGGGGCCTCTGAGCAGTTCTTC
>TRBJ2-7|TRBD1|.|TRBV28
CASSGTGKRSSYEQYF
TGTGCCAGCAGTGGGACAGGGAAGCGCAGCTCCTACGAGCAGTACTTC
>TRBJ1-5|TRBD1|few|TRBV10-3
CAISTGGQDQPQHF
TGTGCCATAAGTACAGGGGGTCAGGATCAGCCCCAGCATTTT